The rows below give T cell receptor beta chains drawn from one sample of a study of T cell responses to AZD1222 COVID-19 vaccine. Profiled with immunoSEQ multiplex PCR; TCRdb holds only in-frame clones, not every one. The data show about 150,000 clones, with roughly nine tenths seen just once and more than 3.5% held by the top ten. Sequences were derived from peripheral blood, sampled on day 0 of AZD1222 vaccination. These receptors came from an adult in good health. CDR3s include the opening cysteine and the closing phenylalanine or tryptophan. The D gene is left open where the match is weak. Clone size is not always given. Where it is, it says once, few, many or a class for expanded clones.

V gene: TRBV5-4
J gene: TRBJ1-1
D gene: NA
clone size: NA
CDR3 DNA: TGTGCCAGCAGCATTCCGGGACCAGCGGGCCTCATGAACACTGAAGCTTTCTTT
CDR3 protein: CASSIPGPAGLMNTEAFF

V gene: TRBV28
J gene: TRBJ1-5
D gene: NA
clone size: NA
CDR3 DNA: TGTGCCAGCAGTTTTCTTCAGGGGTCGAATCAGCCCCAGCATTTT
CDR3 protein: CASSFLQGSNQPQHF

V gene: TRBV28
J gene: TRBJ1-6
D gene: NA
clone size: NA
CDR3 DNA: TGTGCCAGCACCACCCGGGTTGGCAATTCACCCCTCCACTTT
CDR3 protein: CASTTRVGNSPLHF

V gene: TRBV19
J gene: TRBJ2-5
D gene: TRBD2
clone size: many
CDR3 DNA: TGTGCCAGTAGTATAGGTGGACTAGAACAAGAGACCCAGTACTTC
CDR3 protein: CASSIGGLEQETQYF

V gene: TRBV27
J gene: TRBJ1-5
D gene: TRBD1
clone size: NA
CDR3 DNA: TGTGCCAGCAGAAGGACAGGGAATCAGCCCCAGCATTTT
CDR3 protein: CASRRTGNQPQHF

V gene: TRBV19
J gene: TRBJ1-5
D gene: TRBD1
clone size: NA
CDR3 DNA: TGTGCCAGTAGTACGGTTACAGGGGCTGGCAATCAGCCCCAGCATTTT
CDR3 protein: CASSTVTGAGNQPQHF

V gene: TRBV6-4
J gene: TRBJ2-2
D gene: TRBD2
clone size: once
CDR3 DNA: TGTGCCAGCAGTGACCCCAATCCTAGCGGGAGGGCGGCCGGGGAGCTGTTTTTT
CDR3 protein: CASSDPNPSGRAAGELFF

V gene: TRBV28
J gene: TRBJ2-7
D gene: TRBD1
clone size: NA
CDR3 DNA: TGTGCCAGCAGAGGGACAGGGGGCGCCAGCCCCGTTTACTTC
CDR3 protein: CASRGTGGASPVYF

V gene: TRBV18
J gene: TRBJ1-5
D gene: NA
clone size: NA
CDR3 DNA: TGTGCCAGCTCACCACAGGGGTCTAGCAATCAGCCCCAGCATTTT
CDR3 protein: CASSPQGSSNQPQHF

V gene: TRBV30
J gene: TRBJ1-2
D gene: NA
clone size: NA
CDR3 DNA: TGTGCCTGGAGCTTACAGGGTGTTTATGGCTACACCTTC
CDR3 protein: CAWSLQGVYGYTF

V gene: TRBV7-3
J gene: TRBJ2-7
D gene: NA
clone size: once
CDR3 DNA: TGTGCCAGCAGCCTTGGGGTGTTCGACGAGCAGTACTTC
CDR3 protein: CASSLGVFDEQYF

V gene: TRBV7-9
J gene: TRBJ1-4
D gene: NA
clone size: NA
CDR3 DNA: TGTGCCAGCAGCTCTTATATAACAGACGTTGCAACTAATGAAAAACTGTTTTTT
CDR3 protein: CASSSYITDVATNEKLFF

V gene: TRBV2
J gene: TRBJ2-7
D gene: TRBD1
clone size: NA
CDR3 DNA: TGTGCCAGCGGCCGGGACAGGTTGTACGAGCAGTACTTC
CDR3 protein: CASGRDRLYEQYF

V gene: TRBV11-3
J gene: TRBJ2-1
D gene: TRBD2
clone size: NA
CDR3 DNA: TGTGCCAGCAGCCGGGGACTAGCGACGAATGAGCAGTTCTTC
CDR3 protein: CASSRGLATNEQFF

V gene: TRBV5-1
J gene: TRBJ2-5
D gene: TRBD2
clone size: NA
CDR3 DNA: TGCGCCAGCAGCAAGGGACTAGCGGGAGTTGAAGAGACCCAGTACTTC
CDR3 protein: CASSKGLAGVEETQYF

V gene: TRBV21-1
J gene: TRBJ2-7
D gene: NA
clone size: NA
CDR3 DNA: TGTGCCAGCAGCAAAGCGGACAGGACCTACGAGCAGTACTTC
CDR3 protein: CASSKADRTYEQYF

V gene: TRBV6-4
J gene: TRBJ2-2
D gene: NA
clone size: NA
CDR3 DNA: TGTGCCAGCCTGGCCGCTTCGGGGGAGCTGTTTTTT
CDR3 protein: CASLAASGELFF

V gene: TRBV28
J gene: TRBJ1-1
D gene: NA
clone size: NA
CDR3 DNA: TGTGCCAGCAGTTTATTGCCCGTGGACATGAACACTGAAGCTTTCTTT
CDR3 protein: CASSLLPVDMNTEAFF

V gene: TRBV28
J gene: TRBJ1-3
D gene: NA
clone size: NA
CDR3 DNA: TGTGCCAGCAGCCATTCTGGAAACACCATATATTTT
CDR3 protein: CASSHSGNTIYF

V gene: TRBV6-2/TRBV6-3
J gene: TRBJ2-1
D gene: TRBD2
clone size: NA
CDR3 DNA: TGTGCCAGCAGTTCCCGGACTAGCGGGAGCGGGTTGGGATACAATGAGCAGTTCTTC
CDR3 protein: CASSSRTSGSGLGYNEQFF

V gene: TRBV27
J gene: TRBJ2-3
D gene: TRBD1
clone size: NA
CDR3 DNA: TGTGCCAGCAGTCCCACAGGGGATCCAGATACGCAGTATTTT
CDR3 protein: CASSPTGDPDTQYF

V gene: TRBV6-5
J gene: TRBJ1-4
D gene: NA
clone size: NA
CDR3 DNA: TGTGCCAGCAGTTATAGGTCGGGTGGAAAACTGTTTTTT
CDR3 protein: CASSYRSGGKLFF

V gene: TRBV27
J gene: TRBJ1-5
D gene: NA
clone size: NA
CDR3 DNA: TGTGCCAGCAGTTTATCGTCCGGGGTGGGACAGCCCCAGCATTTT
CDR3 protein: CASSLSSGVGQPQHF

V gene: TRBV19
J gene: TRBJ2-7
D gene: TRBD2
clone size: NA
CDR3 DNA: TGTGCCAGTAGTATACCCGGGACTAGCGGGAGGATCTACGAGCAGTACTTC
CDR3 protein: CASSIPGTSGRIYEQYF

V gene: TRBV5-6
J gene: TRBJ2-2
D gene: TRBD1
clone size: NA
CDR3 DNA: TGTGCCAGCAGGCGTGACAGGGTTACCGGGGAGCTGTTTTTT
CDR3 protein: CASRRDRVTGELFF

V gene: TRBV9
J gene: TRBJ2-3
D gene: NA
clone size: NA
CDR3 DNA: TGTGCCAGCAGCCCATCGGAAGATACGCAGTATTTT
CDR3 protein: CASSPSEDTQYF

V gene: TRBV5-4
J gene: TRBJ1-1
D gene: NA
clone size: NA
CDR3 DNA: TGTGCCAGCAGCTTGGGAGGGGGGGCAAGGACTGAAGCTTTCTTT
CDR3 protein: CASSLGGGARTEAFF

V gene: TRBV10-3
J gene: TRBJ2-7
D gene: NA
clone size: NA
CDR3 DNA: TGTGCCATCAGTGAGGGGACAAACTCCTACGAGCAGTACTTC
CDR3 protein: CAISEGTNSYEQYF

V gene: TRBV14
J gene: TRBJ2-1
D gene: TRBD2
clone size: NA
CDR3 DNA: TGTGCCAGCAGCCCCAGACTAGCGGGGATCTACAATGAGCAGTTCTTC
CDR3 protein: CASSPRLAGIYNEQFF

V gene: TRBV11-2
J gene: TRBJ2-5
D gene: NA
clone size: NA
CDR3 DNA: TGTGCCAGCAGCTCCCGTAGAGCCCCGGGACGCCCAGTCCAAGAGACCCAGTACTTC
CDR3 protein: CASSSRRAPGRPVQETQYF

V gene: TRBV5-4
J gene: TRBJ2-2
D gene: NA
clone size: NA
CDR3 DNA: TGTGCCAGCAGCTCGGCCTTAGGAGACACCGGGGAGCTGTTTTTT
CDR3 protein: CASSSALGDTGELFF

V gene: TRBV5-6
J gene: TRBJ1-4
D gene: TRBD1
clone size: NA
CDR3 DNA: TGTGCCAGCAGCTTGGCCTGGACAGGGGATTGGAGAAAACTGTTTTTT
CDR3 protein: CASSLAWTGDWRKLFF

V gene: TRBV5-1
J gene: TRBJ1-1
D gene: NA
clone size: NA
CDR3 DNA: TGCGCCAGCAGCTTGGCCGGGCTTGGCACTGAAGCTTTCTTT
CDR3 protein: CASSLAGLGTEAFF

V gene: TRBV3-1/TRBV3-2
J gene: TRBJ2-3
D gene: NA
clone size: NA
CDR3 DNA: TGTGCCAGCAGCCAAGCGGGCCTCACAGATACGCAGTATTTT
CDR3 protein: CASSQAGLTDTQYF